This T cell receptor beta chain is drawn from a study of T cell repertoires in cytomegalovirus infection. Study at large: The authors relied on CMV epitopes, both recently identified HLA-C-restricted and well-studied HLA-B-restricted. Public TCR beta signatures indicated both CMV infection and matching HLA type.

This clonotype was observed a handful of times. What it binds is unknown. Points from the study as a whole: Carriage of CMV together with the relevant HLA was identifiable through cumulative public TCR beta family frequency. The study found HLA-C-restricted CMV-specific TCR beta clonotypes dominating the ex vivo response.

TCRdb re-analysed the reads in MiXCR, keeping a single row per CDR3 protein. In the table there are 370,000 or so distinct CDR3 sequences, roughly a third of which are singletons. The CDR3 consists of 16 residues. With V trimmed by 1 base and J by 5 bases, 4 bases remained unmatched. In germline, CDR1 is LGHNA, CDR2 YSLEER. Sequencing used cultured PBMCs, obtained from culture after CMV antigen stimulation. The gene calls are TRBV4-3 and TRBJ2-1; TRBD2 aligns across 11 bases. The source is a human donor in good health (CMV status not recorded). Some clones in this sample may be carry-over from other donors' samples. DNA of the CDR3: TGCGCCAGCAGCCAAGTGGCGGGACTAGCGGACAATGAGCAGTTCTTC. It codes for CASSQVAGLADNEQFF.